The T cell receptor beta chain described here comes from a study of T cell clonality in common variable immunodeficiency. This clone has at least ten counts. No antigen is known for it. The read is 3 residues too short to cover the CDR3 end, so that end is filled in from the germline J gene. Equal genomic DNA amounts from CVID and control samples were sequenced. The data were produced by immunoSEQ multiplex PCR, yet TCRdb's version contains in-frame clones alone and is incomplete. This sample has about 34,000 clones and no singletons, with 0.75% to 1% in the ten largest. Study observations and caveats: The cause of increased CVID clonality remains unclear without subpopulation sequencing. CVID subjects showed higher TCRbeta clonality than healthy controls.

Blood samples were heparinized, about 5 to 8 ml per donor. V lost 6 bases, J lost 1 base, and 7 bases stayed unmatched. There are 15 residues in the CDR3. Germline V CDR1 and CDR2: SGHDT, YYEEEE. Sequencing input: peripheral blood mononuclear cells. The TCR originated in a person aged 18-69 years in good health. This chain joins TRBV5-6 and TRBJ2-7; 10 nucleotides agree with TRBD1. Partial CDR3 DNA: TGTGCCAGCACCTCCCCGGGACAGGGGTCCTACGAG. Translated, it gives CASTSPGQGSYE. The whole CDR3 sequence reads CASTSPGQGSYEQYF.